This T cell receptor (beta chain) was documented in a study of Graves' ophthalmopathy and Graves' hyperthyroidism. Study-wide points: Ophthalmopathy progression predictions by the model showed roughly 77% specificity and 60% to 71% sensitivity. Blood also carried most expanded thyroid clonotypes exceeding 0.001 frequency.

J gave up 6 bases and V 6 bases, and 4 bases lay outside the gene matches. Germline V gives CDR1 MGHDK, CDR2 SYGVNS. There are 14 residues in the CDR3. The TCR beta CDR3 regions underwent amplification from RNA transcripts. First-round RT-PCR employed HTBI primers, with a second-round multiplex PCR after it. TCRdb reprocessed the multiplex PCR reads with MiXCR, giving one entry per CDR3 protein. Of about 550,000 distinct CDR3 sequences in the sample, about two fifths were seen once. No donor had other autoimmune disease, uncontrolled infection, pregnancy or lactation. The authors diagnosed from clinical symptoms, serum thyroxine, TRAb, thyroid ultrasound and orbital computed tomography. This clonotype was observed at least ten times. What it recognizes is unknown.

The chain couples TRBV25-1 to TRBJ1-6, with TRBD1 matching over 8 bases. This TCR was recovered from an adult man with Graves' hyperthyroidism. Sequenced input: peripheral blood or thyroid tissue (not recorded which). CDR3 sequence reads: CASSRQGRNSPLHF. The CDR3 nucleotides read TGTGCCAGCAGCCGACAGGGGCGTAATTCACCCCTCCACTTT.